This T cell receptor (beta chain) was profiled in a study of blood T cell repertoires in COVID-19 (dated by TCRdb to about 2020). Concerning the study at large: Collaborator samples came from the United States, Italy and Spain and covered acute and convalescent phases of COVID-19. The prospective study material was composed of cDNA or gDNA derived from T cells, B-cell-depleted T cells, or PBMCs. Deeply sampled blood TCRbeta repertoires from subjects exposed to, actively infected with, or recovered from COVID-19 were included in the dataset. The repertoires were released in a freely available public database intended as a resource for research on the immune response to SARS-CoV-2. The samples were drawn from the first 160 participants of the ongoing ImmuneRACE study and from 1,254 subjects provided by 6 global collaborators. The sample metadata nearly always contained a de-identified subject ID, COVID-19 status, age in years and sex. Where HLA class I and class II types were available, the types were taken from metadata supplied by the sample provider, not from assay-based typing.

A word on this clone: What antigen it recognizes has not been identified. No much larger clone is present one base from it, and per-base qualities are unavailable.

Beyond this particular receptor, the publication reports: Clinical and demographic metadata were provided uncurated, with the amount varying by source and participant.

In the prospective study, participants were about 18 to 95 years old, resided in about two dozen geographic areas of the United States, and were enrolled through a virtual design. In the prospective study, cohorts were assigned on the basis of participant-reported clinical history obtained from a screening survey and a study questionnaire. Exposed participants were defined as having been in contact with someone with a PCR-confirmed or clinician-diagnosed COVID-19 case within 2 weeks of study entry. In the prospective study, whole blood, serum and a nasopharyngeal or oropharyngeal swab were collected from each participant by mobile phlebotomists. Prospective study participants could optionally give additional blood draws and questionnaires over an approximately two-month period. Before DNA extraction, blood samples from the prospective study were shipped at room temperature or frozen. Measured from the cysteine to the phenylalanine, the CDR3 is 13 residues long. The entry retains the CDR3 DNA only, 39 bases that are in frame from base 1. The V end loses 3 bases and the J end loses 3 bases, and a stretch of 8 bases separates them. CDR1 and CDR2 are drawn from the germline V gene: LGHNA, YNFKEQ.

TCRbeta CDR3 regions were amplified from genomic DNA by means of the immunoSEQ Assay, a bias-controlled multiplex PCR. On the study's bioinformatics: Within the assay, amplification of reference gene primers was used to estimate how many nucleated cells each sample contained. Sequence reads were collapsed and filtered to measure the absolute abundance of every unique TCRbeta CDR3 rearrangement. For each sample, productive Simpson clonality was calculated as the square root of Simpson's diversity index over productive rearrangements. TCRdb re-hosts the immuneACCESS table, in-frame sequences only. Its copies lack some clones; in the studies checked, an unresolved V gene accounts for under half of them, and the cause for the rest is not known. That table gives V, J and clone size, and the DNA gave D and trimming. The sample table holds roughly 200,000 clones, of which around four fifths were seen once. About 5.3% of the sample goes to the ten largest clones.

Material for sequencing was PBMCs or T cells enriched from blood (not recorded which). The TCR sequence derives from a woman in her 50s who had been exposed to COVID-19. The V gene is TRBV4-2 and the J gene is TRBJ1-1; the D gene remains uncertain. The nucleotide sequence is given as TGTGCCAGCAGCCAGGCCCGGGACACTGAAGCTTTCTTT. Its amino acids are CASSQARDTEAFF.